This T cell receptor (beta chain) was identified during a study of blood T cell repertoires in COVID-19. Assay used: immunoSEQ multiplex PCR; TCRdb lists only in-frame clones, some missing. The table shows approximately 300,000 clones, with about 87% occurring only once. CDR1 and CDR2 from the germline V gene are KGHSY and FQNENV. The V end lost 1 base, the J end lost 1 base, and 7 bases lay between the germline ends. The CDR3 totals 14 residues. Sequencing input: PBMCs or T cells enriched from blood (not recorded which). The origin of this receptor is a young woman who had recovered from COVID-19. The chain recombines TRBV16 with TRBJ1-1, with D uncertain. The CDR3 sequence: CASSQYSGNTEAFF. CDR3 in DNA: TGTGCCAGCAGCCAATATAGCGGGAACACTGAAGCTTTCTTT.